The clone carrying this TCR beta chain was recorded once. This sample includes further DNA sequences coding for the same CDR3. The sample comes from a study of blood T cell repertoires in COVID-19. Turning to the study itself: Samples of COVID-19 (acute and convalescent) were obtained from the United States, Italy and Spain. From T cells, B-cell-depleted T cells, or PBMCs came the material, which was cDNA or gDNA.

As handled by the study authors: By means of reference gene primer amplification, nucleated cell counts were estimated. Here immunoSEQ multiplex PCR was the method, and the copy in TCRdb shows in-frame clones only, minus some. The V and J calls and clone size were taken over from that table, and D and trimming were inferred from the DNA. The profile shows over 90,000 clones, roughly 90% of them singletons. Recruited during active infection, patients (from Seattle) were subsequently followed longitudinally. The CDR3 is 12 amino acids. V was clipped by 6 bases and J by 3 bases, with 7 bases between them.

Sequenced: peripheral blood. This TCR came from a woman between 45 and 65 years old with COVID-19, enrolled during active disease. The V call is TRBV12-3 or TRBV12-4, the J call TRBJ2-3; possible D gene TRBD2, 5 bases. CDR3: CASSRGTDTQYF. The CDR3 DNA is TGTGCCAGCAGCCGCGGGACAGATACGCAGTATTTT.